These T cell receptor beta chains were read from a single sample in a study of cytomegalovirus exposure and HLA in healthy donors. Clones were read by immunoSEQ multiplex PCR, and TCRdb kept only the in-frame ones, dropping some. The table has 110,000 or so clones, 69% seen once. Sequenced material: PBMCs. All receptors derive from a woman in her 70s in good health and CMV-seropositive. Both conserved end residues are part of each CDR3.

CDR3 protein | V gene
CACENGQGDNYGYTF | TRBV10-2
CAWRGQPNTEAFF | TRBV30
CAWRTGWTGELFF | TRBV30
CASSSGGTGNTIYF | TRBV5-1
CASSLPYTSGGAPDTQYF | TRBV27
CASSDGTVTYEQYF | TRBV5-1
CAWGGSLNEKLFF | TRBV30
CASSLGGSGGNTYQETQYF | TRBV7-6
CSARNQFEQYF | TRBV20-1
CASSSQGGSSEAFF | TRBV2
CAGKRAAGEPYF | TRBV2
CASSLRQGTDGYTF | TRBV18
CASSLTLSTDTQYF | TRBV5-8
CASSQFIPTVYGYTF | TRBV10-2
CAITPTGGLDGYTF | TRBV10-3
CASSPPTSTDTQYF | TRBV9
CASSIGLASYEQYF | TRBV18
CASRDRGRRTEAFF | TRBV27
CAWTTGSTIEAFF | TRBV30
CASSPDRGNSPLHF | TRBV6-5
CASSNSGTGVSEQYF | TRBV27
CASSLDVVSTEAFF | TRBV7-9
CASTGTSGRETQYF | TRBV6-6
CASSYGRTNEQYF | TRBV6-5
CASSPDMPQHF | TRBV6-6
CATLGQVEDSPLHF | TRBV10-3
CASSLDLGQGTNYGYTF | TRBV5-4
CASSRQGEGIYGYTF | TRBV4-3
CSGGVGDTQYF | TRBV20-1
CASSGGLNTEAFF | TRBV9
CASSRKGQAPYEQYF | TRBV10-1
CASSPIRAQHF | TRBV11-3
CASSSKRQGAQTDTQYF | TRBV5-1
CASSQSRTASYEQYF | TRBV4-2
CASSPLGLAGGKNIQYF | TRBV18
CASSTGQGGPYEQYF | TRBV5-1
CAISEFDRAGNQPQHF | TRBV10-3
CAFQYVNYGYTF | TRBV30
CASSFSGGARETQYF | TRBV7-9
CASSHGQGNTEAFF | TRBV7-9
CASSSSNTGELFF | TRBV5-5
CASSIDRTLGGYTF | TRBV13
CAWSVGVRSGTDTQYF | TRBV30
CASSPTGTGGNTIYF | TRBV7-2
CASSQAQGLGEQFF | TRBV7-2
CASRTGGAEYGYTF | TRBV6-1
CASSPWVADEQFF | TRBV5-4
CASSPVSNYGYTF | TRBV7-2